This T cell receptor beta chain was obtained from a study of T cells in Graves' hyperthyroidism and ophthalmopathy. This clonotype has a count of ten or more. For Graves' hyperthyroidism to be stable, ophthalmopathy could not progress within 18 months. Fresh peripheral blood, more than 8 ml of it, supplied the PBMCs. The V end lost 5 bases, the J end lost 1 base, and 11 bases lay between the germline ends. This CDR3 is built from 14 residues. Amplification yielded TCR beta CDR3 regions, with RNA transcripts as the source. The TCR CDR3 first-round RT-PCR relied on the HTBI primer set. Via MiXCR, TCRdb re-called the multiplex PCR reads, giving one row per CDR3 protein. The sample carries approximately 200,000 distinct CDR3 sequences, approximately 20% recorded once.

The origin of this receptor is a man aged 35 to 55 with Graves' hyperthyroidism. This sequence joins TRBV12-3 or TRBV12-4 and TRBJ1-2, with D maybe TRBD1 (6 bases). The specimen was blood. The CDR3 DNA is TGTGCCAGCAGTCCCCCGGACAGTAACTATGGCTACACCTTC. Translated: CASSPPDSNYGYTF.